This TCR beta chain was identified in a study of metastatic and nonmetastatic thyroid tumors. Overall study: Comparative analysis of repertoires was undertaken across blood and tumor or nodule tissue obtained from malignant and benign thyroid patients.

Original analysis: Differences in CDR3 between clinicopathological groups were drawn on to build a classifier intended to discriminate distant-metastatic papillary thyroid cancer patients. TCRdb ran MiXCR on the PCR reads. TCRdb assigned the V and J calls; the authors' analysis was not used. The table shows 17,000 or so clones, with 21% occurring only once. A remark on this clone: Its matching antigen is unknown.

Each patient came to thyroid surgery without any prior treatment (of any kind). Study-level findings and limits: When malignant thyroid tumors were compared with benign nodules, TCR beta diversity was reportedly significantly higher in the malignant tumors. This held in both blood and tumor samples.

This CDR3 is 11 amino acids long. CDR1 is GTSNPN, CDR2 SVGIG, per germline (reference sequence). V lost 1 base and J 5 bases, leaving 5 bases between the germline ends. The sample taken for sequencing was tumor tissue. The V and J genes are TRBV30 and TRBJ1-2; D call uncertain. The clonotype was recovered from a female donor with papillary thyroid cancer or a benign thyroid nodule (not recorded which). Some clones in this sample may be carry-over from other donors' samples. CDR3 protein: CAWSGAYGYTF. The CDR3 DNA reads as TGTGCCTGGAGTGGGGCGTATGGCTACACCTTC.